These T cell receptor beta chains were read from a single sample in a study of blood T cell repertoires in COVID-19. Method: immunoSEQ multiplex PCR; TCRdb's copy keeps in-frame clones and lacks some. This table holds hundreds of thousands of clones, about 80% found once. Sample: peripheral blood. The receptors stem from an elderly man with acute or convalescent COVID-19. Both conserved end residues are part of each CDR3. D genes are given only for firm matches. Size tells how often a clone was seen (once, few, many) or the class of an expanded clone, and some rows leave it out.

D gene: .; J gene: TRBJ2-7; clone size: once; V gene: TRBV29-1; CDR3 protein: CSVDGKDRYEQYF; CDR3 DNA: TGCAGCGTTGACGGGAAGGACCGCTACGAGCAGTACTTC
D gene: TRBD1; J gene: TRBJ2-5; clone size: .; V gene: TRBV5-6; CDR3 protein: CASSWALGQGIETQYF; CDR3 DNA: TGTGCCAGCAGCTGGGCCTTGGGACAGGGAATTGAGACCCAGTACTTC
D gene: .; J gene: TRBJ1-5; clone size: .; V gene: TRBV5-8; CDR3 protein: CASSTEVMDGNQPQHF; CDR3 DNA: TGTGCCAGCAGCACTGAGGTGATGGATGGCAATCAGCCCCAGCATTTT
D gene: .; J gene: TRBJ1-3; clone size: once; V gene: TRBV4-1; CDR3 protein: CASSQGLLGNTIYF; CDR3 DNA: TGCGCCAGCAGCCAAGGACTTTTGGGAAACACCATATATTTT
D gene: .; J gene: TRBJ1-1; clone size: once; V gene: TRBV19; CDR3 protein: CASNYRGTEAFF; CDR3 DNA: TGTGCCAGTAACTATAGGGGCACTGAAGCTTTCTTT
D gene: TRBD1; J gene: TRBJ1-6; clone size: .; V gene: TRBV30; CDR3 protein: CAWSRRDRGNSPLHF; CDR3 DNA: TGTGCCTGGAGTCGCCGGGACAGGGGTAATTCACCCCTCCACTTT
D gene: .; J gene: TRBJ2-1; clone size: once; V gene: TRBV7-2; CDR3 protein: CASSFLRRDEQFF; CDR3 DNA: TGTGCCAGCAGCTTTCTACGGCGGGATGAGCAGTTCTTC
D gene: .; J gene: TRBJ2-1; clone size: .; V gene: TRBV13; CDR3 protein: CASSSTRRGYNEQFF; CDR3 DNA: TGTGCCAGCAGCTCCACCCGGAGGGGCTACAATGAGCAGTTCTTC
D gene: TRBD1; J gene: TRBJ1-5; clone size: few; V gene: TRBV5-6; CDR3 protein: CASSLGQGVNQPQHF; CDR3 DNA: TGTGCCAGCAGCCTGGGACAGGGGGTGAATCAGCCCCAGCATTTT
D gene: .; J gene: TRBJ1-1; clone size: .; V gene: TRBV7-9; CDR3 protein: CASSPDGYGAFF; CDR3 DNA: TGTGCCAGCAGTCCTGACGGCTACGGGGCTTTCTTT
D gene: TRBD1; J gene: TRBJ2-5; clone size: once; V gene: TRBV7-3; CDR3 protein: CASSLTNVFGGQGVRETQYF; CDR3 DNA: TGTGCCAGCAGCTTAACAAATGTGTTCGGGGGACAGGGGGTCAGGGAGACCCAGTACTTC
D gene: TRBD1; J gene: TRBJ1-2; clone size: .; V gene: TRBV5-1; CDR3 protein: CASSDRTGALLGYGYTF; CDR3 DNA: TGCGCCAGCAGCGATAGGACAGGGGCTTTGCTTGGTTATGGCTACACCTTC
D gene: TRBD2; J gene: TRBJ2-2; clone size: .; V gene: TRBV5-1; CDR3 protein: CASSFSGTSVGELFF; CDR3 DNA: TGCGCCAGCAGCTTTTCCGGGACTAGCGTCGGGGAGCTGTTTTTT
D gene: TRBD1; J gene: TRBJ1-1; clone size: .; V gene: TRBV19; CDR3 protein: CATKRTGATNTEAFF; CDR3 DNA: TGTGCCACCAAGAGGACAGGTGCAACGAACACTGAAGCTTTCTTT
D gene: .; J gene: TRBJ1-1; clone size: .; V gene: TRBV5-1; CDR3 protein: CASSLSSGYTEAFF; CDR3 DNA: TGCGCCAGCAGCTTGAGTAGCGGGTACACTGAAGCTTTCTTT
D gene: TRBD1; J gene: TRBJ1-5; clone size: .; V gene: TRBV18; CDR3 protein: CASSPPNRGISNQPQHF; CDR3 DNA: TGTGCCAGCTCACCACCCAACAGGGGGATTAGCAATCAGCCCCAGCATTTT
D gene: .; J gene: TRBJ1-3; clone size: .; V gene: TRBV5-1; CDR3 protein: CASSSLAGGRRSGNTIYF; CDR3 DNA: TGCGCCAGCAGCTCGTTGGCGGGGGGACGGCGCTCTGGAAACACCATATATTTT
D gene: .; J gene: TRBJ1-5; clone size: .; V gene: TRBV6-4; CDR3 protein: CASSVSGSHLLINQPQHF; CDR3 DNA: TGTGCCAGCAGTGTATCCGGGTCCCACCTCCTTATCAATCAGCCCCAGCATTTT
D gene: .; J gene: TRBJ2-3; clone size: .; V gene: TRBV5-1; CDR3 protein: CASSLVSSGGTQYF; CDR3 DNA: TGCGCCAGCAGCTTGGTATCGTCCGGCGGTACGCAGTATTTT
D gene: .; J gene: TRBJ1-2; clone size: .; V gene: TRBV6-5; CDR3 protein: CASSSIGQPGYGYTF; CDR3 DNA: TGTGCCAGCAGTTCCATTGGACAGCCGGGCTATGGCTACACCTTC
D gene: TRBD1; J gene: TRBJ2-2; clone size: few; V gene: TRBV6-5; CDR3 protein: CASSYGTAQPGELFF; CDR3 DNA: TGTGCCAGCAGTTACGGGACAGCACAGCCCGGGGAGCTGTTTTTT
D gene: TRBD2; J gene: TRBJ2-3; clone size: .; V gene: TRBV2; CDR3 protein: CASTPNWGGGSDTQYF; CDR3 DNA: TGTGCCAGCACCCCGAATTGGGGGGGAGGGTCAGATACGCAGTATTTT
D gene: .; J gene: TRBJ2-3; clone size: .; V gene: TRBV10-3; CDR3 protein: CAISDEAGSTDTQYF; CDR3 DNA: TGTGCCATCAGTGACGAGGCAGGGAGCACAGATACGCAGTATTTT
D gene: TRBD2; J gene: TRBJ2-6; clone size: .; V gene: TRBV13; CDR3 protein: CASSLRIAGGSGLSGANVLTF; CDR3 DNA: TGTGCCAGCAGCTTACGAATAGCGGGGGGCTCGGGGCTCTCTGGGGCCAACGTCCTGACTTTC
D gene: TRBD2; J gene: TRBJ2-5; clone size: once; V gene: TRBV5-1; CDR3 protein: CASSLVLAGGETQYF; CDR3 DNA: TGCGCCAGCAGCTTGGTCCTAGCGGGAGGAGAGACCCAGTACTTC
D gene: .; J gene: TRBJ2-3; clone size: .; V gene: TRBV27; CDR3 protein: CASTILRDKETDTQYF; CDR3 DNA: TGTGCCAGCACGATCCTCCGGGACAAAGAAACAGATACGCAGTATTTT
D gene: .; J gene: TRBJ1-2; clone size: .; V gene: TRBV18; CDR3 protein: CASSPSGPSYGYTF; CDR3 DNA: TGTGCCAGCTCACCTTCAGGGCCCTCCTATGGCTACACCTTC
D gene: .; J gene: TRBJ2-5; clone size: .; V gene: TRBV2; CDR3 protein: CASSEGLRDQETQYF; CDR3 DNA: TGTGCCAGCAGTGAAGGCCTCAGGGATCAAGAGACCCAGTACTTC
D gene: TRBD1; J gene: TRBJ1-5; clone size: .; V gene: TRBV19; CDR3 protein: CASTENFGQVKVPPQHF; CDR3 DNA: TGTGCCAGTACCGAGAATTTTGGACAGGTCAAGGTCCCGCCCCAGCATTTT
D gene: TRBD1; J gene: TRBJ1-2; clone size: .; V gene: TRBV6-5; CDR3 protein: CASRGGQRSNYGYTF; CDR3 DNA: TGTGCCAGTCGAGGGGGACAGCGAAGTAACTATGGCTACACCTTC
D gene: .; J gene: TRBJ2-7; clone size: .; V gene: TRBV11-2; CDR3 protein: CASSLDRGASYEQYF; CDR3 DNA: TGTGCCAGCAGCTTAGACAGGGGGGCCTCCTACGAGCAGTACTTC
D gene: .; J gene: TRBJ1-6; clone size: .; V gene: TRBV12-3/TRBV12-4; CDR3 protein: CASSFLENSPLHF; CDR3 DNA: TGTGCCAGCAGTTTCCTGGAGAATTCACCCCTCCACTTT
D gene: TRBD1; J gene: TRBJ1-2; clone size: .; V gene: TRBV19; CDR3 protein: CASKGSPGTGTRAGYTF; CDR3 DNA: TGTGCCAGCAAGGGTAGTCCCGGGACAGGAACACGCGCTGGCTACACCTTC
D gene: TRBD1; J gene: TRBJ1-5; clone size: .; V gene: TRBV19; CDR3 protein: CASSSGTGWNQPQHF; CDR3 DNA: TGTGCCAGTAGTTCCGGGACAGGGTGGAATCAGCCCCAGCATTTT
D gene: .; J gene: TRBJ2-3; clone size: .; V gene: TRBV5-6; CDR3 protein: CASSLAEAYTQYF; CDR3 DNA: TGTGCCAGCAGCTTGGCCGAGGCCTATACGCAGTATTTT
D gene: .; J gene: TRBJ1-2; clone size: .; V gene: TRBV2; CDR3 protein: CASSAGIGTGYGYTF; CDR3 DNA: TGTGCCAGCAGTGCCGGAATCGGGACTGGTTATGGCTACACCTTC
D gene: .; J gene: TRBJ1-5; clone size: .; V gene: TRBV19; CDR3 protein: CASSTETGFNQPQHF; CDR3 DNA: TGTGCCAGTAGTACAGAAACAGGTTTCAATCAGCCCCAGCATTTT
D gene: TRBD1; J gene: TRBJ1-2; clone size: .; V gene: TRBV15; CDR3 protein: CATSREGTGVYGYTF; CDR3 DNA: TGTGCCACCAGCAGAGAGGGGACAGGGGTCTATGGCTACACCTTC
D gene: TRBD1; J gene: TRBJ1-2; clone size: many; V gene: TRBV19; CDR3 protein: CASSVGTATNYGYTF; CDR3 DNA: TGTGCCAGTAGTGTCGGGACAGCTACTAACTATGGCTACACCTTC
D gene: .; J gene: TRBJ2-5; clone size: .; V gene: TRBV5-5; CDR3 protein: CASSFHRAEETQYF; CDR3 DNA: TGTGCCAGCAGTTTTCACAGGGCCGAAGAGACCCAGTACTTC
D gene: TRBD1; J gene: TRBJ1-2; clone size: .; V gene: TRBV11-2; CDR3 protein: CASSLNVGTGTYGYTF; CDR3 DNA: TGTGCCAGCAGCTTAAATGTAGGGACAGGGACCTATGGCTACACCTTC
D gene: .; J gene: TRBJ1-5; clone size: .; V gene: TRBV7-8; CDR3 protein: CASSGRVFLPPQHF; CDR3 DNA: TGTGCCAGCAGTGGCAGGGTCTTCCTTCCGCCCCAGCATTTT